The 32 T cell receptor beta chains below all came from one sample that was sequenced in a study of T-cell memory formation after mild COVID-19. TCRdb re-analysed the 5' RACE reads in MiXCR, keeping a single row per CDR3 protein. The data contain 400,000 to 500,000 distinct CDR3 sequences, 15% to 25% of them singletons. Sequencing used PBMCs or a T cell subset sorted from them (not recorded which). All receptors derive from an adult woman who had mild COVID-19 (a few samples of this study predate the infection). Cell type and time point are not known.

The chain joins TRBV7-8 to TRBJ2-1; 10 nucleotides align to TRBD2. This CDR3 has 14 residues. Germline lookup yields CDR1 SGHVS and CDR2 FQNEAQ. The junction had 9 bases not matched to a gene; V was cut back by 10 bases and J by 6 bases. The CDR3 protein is CATVSGRLTNEQFF. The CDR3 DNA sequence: TGTGCCACCGTTAGCGGGAGGCTAACCAATGAGCAGTTCTTC.

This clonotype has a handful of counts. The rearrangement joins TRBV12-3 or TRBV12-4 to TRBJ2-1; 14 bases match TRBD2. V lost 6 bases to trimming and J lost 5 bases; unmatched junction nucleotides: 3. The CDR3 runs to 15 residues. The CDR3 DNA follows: TGTGCCAGCAGGAAGACTAGCGGGGGGGACAATGAGCAGTTCTTC. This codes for CASRKTSGGDNEQFF.

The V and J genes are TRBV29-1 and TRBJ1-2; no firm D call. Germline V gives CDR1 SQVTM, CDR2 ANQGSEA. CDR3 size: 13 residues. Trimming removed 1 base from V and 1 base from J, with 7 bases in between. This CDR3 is CSVEAGFNYGYTF. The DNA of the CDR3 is TGCAGCGTTGAAGCAGGTTTTAACTATGGCTACACCTTC.

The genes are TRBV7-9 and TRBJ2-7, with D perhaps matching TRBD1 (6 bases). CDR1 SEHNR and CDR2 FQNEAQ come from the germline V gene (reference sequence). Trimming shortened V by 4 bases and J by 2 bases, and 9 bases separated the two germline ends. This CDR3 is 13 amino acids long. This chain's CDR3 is CASSWRTAYEQYF. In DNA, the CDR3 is TGTGCCAGCAGCTGGAGGACAGCCTACGAGCAGTACTTC.

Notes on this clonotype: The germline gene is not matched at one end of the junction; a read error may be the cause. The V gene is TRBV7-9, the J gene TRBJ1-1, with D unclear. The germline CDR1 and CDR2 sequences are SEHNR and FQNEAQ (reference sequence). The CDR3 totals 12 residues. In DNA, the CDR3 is TGTGCCTGCAGTAAGGGAGACACTGAAGCTTTCTTT. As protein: CACSKGDTEAFF.

CDR3 DNA sequence: TGTGCCAGCTCACCACCAACTAGCGGGGGGGCCCGGAATGAGCAGTTCTTC. Translated: CASSPPTSGGARNEQFF. The chain employs TRBV18 and TRBJ2-1; 13 bases are a match to TRBD2. Germline V lookup: CDR1 KGHSH, CDR2 LQKENI. With 0 bases clipped from V and 7 bases from J, the junction kept 6 bases outside the gene matches. The CDR3 is 17 amino acids.

The CDR3 loop is CASSTLTSGGMWETQYF. CDR3 nucleotides: TGTGCCAGCAGCACTCTGACTAGCGGGGGTATGTGGGAGACCCAGTACTTC. The chain couples TRBV12-3 or TRBV12-4 to TRBJ2-5; TRBD2 matches at 12 bases. This CDR3 has 17 residues. V was clipped by 6 bases and J by 5 bases; unmatched bases: 13.

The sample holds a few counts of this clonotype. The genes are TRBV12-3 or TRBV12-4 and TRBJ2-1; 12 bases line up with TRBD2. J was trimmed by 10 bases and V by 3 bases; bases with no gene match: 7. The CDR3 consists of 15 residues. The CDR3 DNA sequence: TGTGCCAGCAGTTTCTCTAGCGGGGGGGCCCGGGAGCAGTTCTTC. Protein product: CASSFSSGGAREQFF.

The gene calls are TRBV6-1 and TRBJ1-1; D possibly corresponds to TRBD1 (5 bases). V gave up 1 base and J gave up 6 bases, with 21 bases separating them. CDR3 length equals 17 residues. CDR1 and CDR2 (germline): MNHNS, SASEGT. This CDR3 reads CASSEDIGGDSYPEAFF. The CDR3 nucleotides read TGTGCCAGCAGTGAAGATATTGGGGGAGACAGCTACCCTGAAGCTTTCTTT.

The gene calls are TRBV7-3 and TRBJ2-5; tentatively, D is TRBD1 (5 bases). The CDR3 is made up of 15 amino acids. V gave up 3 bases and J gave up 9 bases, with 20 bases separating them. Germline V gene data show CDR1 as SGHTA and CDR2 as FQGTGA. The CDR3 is CASSFQAGARQAQYF. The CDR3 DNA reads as TGTGCCAGCAGCTTTCAGGCTGGGGCTAGGCAGGCCCAGTACTTC.

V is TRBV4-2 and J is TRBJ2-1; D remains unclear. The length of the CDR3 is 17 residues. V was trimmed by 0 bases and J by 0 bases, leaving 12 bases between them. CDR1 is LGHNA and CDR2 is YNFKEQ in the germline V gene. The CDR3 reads CASSQEEYLTSYNEQFF. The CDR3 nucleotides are TGTGCCAGCAGCCAAGAAGAGTACTTGACCTCCTACAATGAGCAGTTCTTC.

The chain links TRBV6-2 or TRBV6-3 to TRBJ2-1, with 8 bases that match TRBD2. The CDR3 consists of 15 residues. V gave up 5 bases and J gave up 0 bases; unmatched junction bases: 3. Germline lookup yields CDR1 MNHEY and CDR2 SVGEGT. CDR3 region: CASSERESSYNEQFF. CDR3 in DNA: TGTGCCAGCAGTGAGCGGGAGAGCTCCTACAATGAGCAGTTCTTC.

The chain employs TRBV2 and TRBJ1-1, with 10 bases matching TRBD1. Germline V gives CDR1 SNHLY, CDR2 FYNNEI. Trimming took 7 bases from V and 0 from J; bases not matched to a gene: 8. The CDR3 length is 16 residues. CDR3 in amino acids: CASNSGTGEVNTEAFF. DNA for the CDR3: TGTGCCAGCAACTCCGGGACAGGGGAGGTGAACACTGAAGCTTTCTTT.

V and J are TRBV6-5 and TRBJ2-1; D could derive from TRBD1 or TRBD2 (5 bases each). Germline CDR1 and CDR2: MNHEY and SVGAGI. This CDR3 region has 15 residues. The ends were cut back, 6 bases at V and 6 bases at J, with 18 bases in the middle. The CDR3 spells CASSSPSRGPNEQFF. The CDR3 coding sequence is TGTGCCAGCAGCTCTCCCTCACGGGGCCCCAATGAGCAGTTCTTC.

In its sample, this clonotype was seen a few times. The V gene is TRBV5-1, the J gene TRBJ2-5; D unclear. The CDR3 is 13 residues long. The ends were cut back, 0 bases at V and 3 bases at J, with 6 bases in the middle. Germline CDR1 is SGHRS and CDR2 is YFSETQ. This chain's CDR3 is CASSLALEETQYF. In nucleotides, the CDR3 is TGCGCCAGCAGCTTGGCCCTGGAAGAGACCCAGTACTTC.

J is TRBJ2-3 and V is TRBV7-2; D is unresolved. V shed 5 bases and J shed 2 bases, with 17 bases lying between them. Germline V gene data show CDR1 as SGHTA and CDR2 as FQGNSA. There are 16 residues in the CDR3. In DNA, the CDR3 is TGTGCCAGCAGCCCTAGATTTCAGGTTATCACAGATACGCAGTATTTT. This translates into CASSPRFQVITDTQYF.

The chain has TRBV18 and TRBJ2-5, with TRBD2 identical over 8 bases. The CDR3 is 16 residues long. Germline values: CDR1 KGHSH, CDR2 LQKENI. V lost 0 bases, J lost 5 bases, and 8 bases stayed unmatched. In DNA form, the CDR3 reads TGTGCCAGCTCACCACCCGGGCTAGCGGGCCCGGAGACCCAGTACTTC. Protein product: CASSPPGLAGPETQYF.

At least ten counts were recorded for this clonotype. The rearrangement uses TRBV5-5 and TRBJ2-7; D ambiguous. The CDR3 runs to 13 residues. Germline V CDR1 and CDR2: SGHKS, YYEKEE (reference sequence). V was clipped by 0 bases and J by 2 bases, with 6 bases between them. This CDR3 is CASSLADTYEQYF. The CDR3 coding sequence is TGTGCCAGCAGCTTGGCAGATACCTACGAGCAGTACTTC. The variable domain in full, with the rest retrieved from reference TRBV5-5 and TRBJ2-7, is DAGVTQSPTHLIKTRGQQVTLRCSPISGHKSVSWYQQVLGQGPQFIFQYYEKEERGRGNFPDRFSARQFPNYSSELNVNALLLGDSALYLCASSLADTYEQYFGPGTRLTVT.

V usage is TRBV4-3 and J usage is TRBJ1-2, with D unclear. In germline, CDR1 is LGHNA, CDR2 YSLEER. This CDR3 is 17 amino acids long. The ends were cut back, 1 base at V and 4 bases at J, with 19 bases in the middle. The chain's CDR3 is CASSQGSNWMGFYGYTF. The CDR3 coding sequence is TGCGCCAGCAGCCAAGGGTCAAACTGGATGGGATTCTATGGCTACACCTTC.

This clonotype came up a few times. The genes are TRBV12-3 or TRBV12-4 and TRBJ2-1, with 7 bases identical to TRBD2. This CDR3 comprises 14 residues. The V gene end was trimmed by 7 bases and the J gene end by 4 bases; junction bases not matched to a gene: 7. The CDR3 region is CASKQSGVYNEQFF. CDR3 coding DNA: TGTGCCAGCAAACAAAGCGGGGTTTACAATGAGCAGTTCTTC.

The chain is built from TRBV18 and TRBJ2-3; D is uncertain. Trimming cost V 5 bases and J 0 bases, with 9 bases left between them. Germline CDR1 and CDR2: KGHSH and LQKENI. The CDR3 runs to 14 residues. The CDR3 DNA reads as TGTGCCAGCTCATGGGCAGTGAGCACAGATACGCAGTATTTT. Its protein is CASSWAVSTDTQYF.

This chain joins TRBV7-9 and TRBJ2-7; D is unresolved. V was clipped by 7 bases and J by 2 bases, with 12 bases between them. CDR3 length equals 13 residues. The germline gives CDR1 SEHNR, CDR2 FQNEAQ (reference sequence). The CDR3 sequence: CASIPDFAYEQYF. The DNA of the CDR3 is TGTGCCAGCATCCCAGACTTCGCCTACGAGCAGTACTTC. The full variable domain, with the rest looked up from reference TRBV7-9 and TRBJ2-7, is DTGVSQNPRHKITKRGQNVTFRCDPISEHNRLYWYRQTLGQGPEFLTYFQNEAQLEKSRLLSDRFSAERPKGSFSTLEIQRTEQGDSAMYLCASIPDFAYEQYFGPGTRLTVT.

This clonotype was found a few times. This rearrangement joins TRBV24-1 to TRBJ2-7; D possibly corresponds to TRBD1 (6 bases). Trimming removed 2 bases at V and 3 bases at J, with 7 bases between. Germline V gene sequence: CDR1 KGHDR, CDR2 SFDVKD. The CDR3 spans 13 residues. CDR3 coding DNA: TGTGCCACCAGTGATTGGGACATCTACGAGCAGTACTTC. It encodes CATSDWDIYEQYF.

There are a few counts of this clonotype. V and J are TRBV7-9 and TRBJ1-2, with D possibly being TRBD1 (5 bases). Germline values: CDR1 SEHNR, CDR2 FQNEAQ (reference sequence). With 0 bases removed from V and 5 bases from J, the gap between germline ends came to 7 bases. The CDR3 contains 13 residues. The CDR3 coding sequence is TGTGCCAGCAGCTTAGCCGGACAATATGGCTACACCTTC. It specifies CASSLAGQYGYTF.

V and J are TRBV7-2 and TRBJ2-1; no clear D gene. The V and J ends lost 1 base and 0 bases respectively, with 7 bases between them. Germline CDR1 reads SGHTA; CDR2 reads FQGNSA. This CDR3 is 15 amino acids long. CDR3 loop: CASSLEAASYNEQFF. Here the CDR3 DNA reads TGTGCCAGCAGCTTAGAGGCAGCCTCCTACAATGAGCAGTTCTTC. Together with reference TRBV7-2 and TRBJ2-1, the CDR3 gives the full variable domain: GAGVSQSPSNKVTEKGKDVELRCDPISGHTALYWYRQSLGQGLEFLIYFQGNSAPDKSGLPSDRFSAERTGGSVSTLTIQRTQQEDSAVYLCASSLEAASYNEQFFGPGTRLTVL.

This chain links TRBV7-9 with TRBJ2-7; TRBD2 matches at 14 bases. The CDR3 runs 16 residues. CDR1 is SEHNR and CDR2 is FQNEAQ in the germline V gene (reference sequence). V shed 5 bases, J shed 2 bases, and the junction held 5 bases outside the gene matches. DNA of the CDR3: TGTGCCAGCAGCCCGAGGGGACTAGCGGGAGCCTACGAGCAGTACTTC. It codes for CASSPRGLAGAYEQYF.

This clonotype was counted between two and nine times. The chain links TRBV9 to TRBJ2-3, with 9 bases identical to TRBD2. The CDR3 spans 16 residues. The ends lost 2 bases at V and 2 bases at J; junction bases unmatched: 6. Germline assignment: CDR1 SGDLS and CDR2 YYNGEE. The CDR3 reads CASSVSGGSTTDTQYF. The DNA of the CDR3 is TGTGCCAGCAGCGTCAGCGGGGGGTCCACCACAGATACGCAGTATTTT.

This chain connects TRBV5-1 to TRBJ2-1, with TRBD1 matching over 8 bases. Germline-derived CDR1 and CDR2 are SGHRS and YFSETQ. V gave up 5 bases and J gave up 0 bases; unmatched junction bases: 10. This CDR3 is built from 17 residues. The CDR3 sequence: CASSLTGEHSSYNEQFF. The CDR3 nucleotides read TGCGCCAGCAGTCTGACAGGGGAACATAGCTCCTACAATGAGCAGTTCTTC.

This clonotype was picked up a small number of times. The CDR3 DNA sequence: TGTGCCAGCAGGACTAGCCCCACCGGGGAGCTGTTTTTT. This translates into CASRTSPTGELFF. The rearrangement uses TRBV7-9 and TRBJ2-2; TRBD2 aligns across 7 bases. With 6 bases clipped from V and 4 bases from J, the junction kept 2 bases outside the gene matches. Germline loops: CDR1 SEHNR, CDR2 FQNEAQ (reference sequence). CDR3 length: 13 amino acids. Full variable domain (rest looked up from reference TRBV7-9 and TRBJ2-2): DTGVSQNPRHKITKRGQNVTFRCDPISEHNRLYWYRQTLGQGPEFLTYFQNEAQLEKSRLLSDRFSAERPKGSFSTLEIQRTEQGDSAMYLCASRTSPTGELFFGEGSRLTVL.

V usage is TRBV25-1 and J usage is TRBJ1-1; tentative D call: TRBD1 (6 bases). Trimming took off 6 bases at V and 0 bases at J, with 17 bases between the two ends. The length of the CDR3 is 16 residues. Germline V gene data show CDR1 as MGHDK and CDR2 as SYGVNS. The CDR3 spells CASSRGGGLMNTEAFF. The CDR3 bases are TGTGCCAGCAGCCGAGGGGGGGGCCTCATGAACACTGAAGCTTTCTTT.

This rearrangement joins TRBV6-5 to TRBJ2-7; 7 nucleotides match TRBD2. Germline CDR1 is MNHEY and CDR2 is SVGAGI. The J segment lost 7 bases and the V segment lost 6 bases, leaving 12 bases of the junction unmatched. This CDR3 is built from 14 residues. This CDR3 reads CASSRYRGSYEQYF. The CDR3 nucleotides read TGTGCCAGCAGCCGATATCGCGGGAGTTATGAGCAGTACTTC.

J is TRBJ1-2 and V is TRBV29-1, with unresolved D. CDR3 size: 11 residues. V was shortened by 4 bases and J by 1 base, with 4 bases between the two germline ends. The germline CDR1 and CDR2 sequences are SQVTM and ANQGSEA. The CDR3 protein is CSVGVNYGYTF. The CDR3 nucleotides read TGCAGCGTTGGGGTTAACTATGGCTACACCTTC.